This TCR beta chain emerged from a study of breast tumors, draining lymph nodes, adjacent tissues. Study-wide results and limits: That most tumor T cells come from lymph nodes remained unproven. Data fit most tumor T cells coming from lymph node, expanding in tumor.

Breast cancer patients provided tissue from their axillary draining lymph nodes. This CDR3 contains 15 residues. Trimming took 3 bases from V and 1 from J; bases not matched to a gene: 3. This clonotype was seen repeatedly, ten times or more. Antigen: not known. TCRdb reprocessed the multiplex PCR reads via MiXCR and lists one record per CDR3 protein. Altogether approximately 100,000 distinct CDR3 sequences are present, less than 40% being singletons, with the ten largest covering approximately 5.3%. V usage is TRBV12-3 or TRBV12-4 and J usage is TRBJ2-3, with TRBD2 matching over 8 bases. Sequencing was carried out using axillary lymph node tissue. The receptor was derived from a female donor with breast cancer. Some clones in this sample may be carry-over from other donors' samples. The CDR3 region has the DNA TGTGCCAGCAGTTTGCGAGCGGGAGGCACAGATACGCAGTATTTT. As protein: CASSLRAGGTDTQYF.